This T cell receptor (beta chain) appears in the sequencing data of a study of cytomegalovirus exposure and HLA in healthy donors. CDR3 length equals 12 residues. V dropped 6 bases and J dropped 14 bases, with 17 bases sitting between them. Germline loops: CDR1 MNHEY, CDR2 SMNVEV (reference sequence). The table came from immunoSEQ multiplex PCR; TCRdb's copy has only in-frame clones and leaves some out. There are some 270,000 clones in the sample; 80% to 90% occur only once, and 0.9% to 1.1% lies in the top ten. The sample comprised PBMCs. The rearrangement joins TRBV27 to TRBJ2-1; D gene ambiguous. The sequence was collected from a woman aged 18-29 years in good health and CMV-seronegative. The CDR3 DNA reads TGTGCCAGCAGGTCGGCACCGACTGTGGAGTTCTTC. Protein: CASRSAPTVEFF.